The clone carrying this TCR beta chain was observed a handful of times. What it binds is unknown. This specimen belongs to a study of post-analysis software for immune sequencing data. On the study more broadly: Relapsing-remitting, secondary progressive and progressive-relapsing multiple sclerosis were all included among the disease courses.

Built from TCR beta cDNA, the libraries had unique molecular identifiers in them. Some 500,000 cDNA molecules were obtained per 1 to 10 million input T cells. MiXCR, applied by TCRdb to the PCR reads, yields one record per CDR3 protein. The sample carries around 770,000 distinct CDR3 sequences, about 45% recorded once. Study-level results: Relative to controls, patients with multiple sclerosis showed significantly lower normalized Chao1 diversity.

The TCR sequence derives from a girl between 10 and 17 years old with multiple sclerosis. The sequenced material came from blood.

The CDR3 spells CASRAPNTEAFF. The CDR3 DNA follows: TGTGCCAGCAGGGCTCCGAACACTGAAGCTTTCTTT. V and J are TRBV28 and TRBJ1-1; D is unclear. The CDR3 spans 12 residues. Germline assignment: CDR1 MDHEN and CDR2 SYDVKM. Trimming shortened V by 6 bases and J by 1 base, and 6 bases separated the two germline ends. Complete variable domain (other parts from reference TRBV28 and TRBJ1-1): DVKVTQSSRYLVKRTGEKVFLECVQDMDHENMFWYRQDPGLGLRLIYFSYDVKMKEKGDIPEGYSVSREKKERFSLILESASTNQTSMYLCASRAPNTEAFFGQGTRLTVV.